What follows is one T cell receptor beta chain and its context. Its antigen remains unidentified. Base qualities are not provided; no much larger clone lies one nucleotide away. For CDR1 and CDR2, the germline V gene lists WSHSY and SAAADI. Compared with germline, V lacks 2 bases and J lacks 5 bases; bases without a gene match: 6. From its cysteine to its phenylalanine, the CDR3 spans 16 amino acids. CDR3 DNA only is kept here, 48 bases in frame from base 1. Sample treatment or condition, as interpreted from the label and publication: preoperative locoregional IRX-2 cytokine immunotherapy. The samples were obtained from a phase Ib study that tested preoperative, locoregional IRX-2 cytokine immunotherapy designed to prime immune responses. Patients with early-stage breast cancer who were given IRX-2 before surgery served as donors. Library prep was done by the immunoSEQ multiplex PCR assay. TCRdb stores this immuneACCESS table with in-frame sequences only. Part of the clones is absent; in the studies checked, under half of the shortfall reflects unresolved V genes, and no reason is known for the rest. The sample records 35,000 to 40,000 clones, roughly 82% of which are singletons. The ten biggest clones cover about 1.5% of the sample.

This sample stems from a study of preoperative IRX-2 immunotherapy in early breast cancer (dated by TCRdb to between 2018 and 2020). The chain was built from TRBV10-2 and TRBJ1-5, with 10 bases in between that match TRBD1. This clonotype was obtained from a human donor with breast cancer. This specimen consisted of lymph node tissue, obtained after IRX-2 immunotherapy. The CDR3 reads as follows: CASSEPGQGVYQPQHF. The bases read TGCGCCAGCAGTGAGCCTGGACAGGGGGTTTATCAGCCCCAGCATTTT.